This T cell receptor (beta chain) was documented in a study of cytomegalovirus exposure and HLA in healthy donors. Points on this clone: Its antigen is unidentified.

Donors counted as nominally healthy when sampled, yet unrecorded immune exposures were likely. General observations from the study: TCR beta V segments were, for the most part, productive about 87% or about 30% of the time in an earlier analysis. Analyzed later, most CMV-associated TCR beta chains appeared HLA-restricted. Later work showed greater clonal expansion in HLA-associated TCR beta chains than in equally common others.

Amplification used 60 Vbeta primers and 13 Jbeta primers. Measured with immunoSEQ multiplex PCR; TCRdb has only the in-frame clones, and not every one. The sample has some 180,000 clones, around three quarters seen once; the top ten hold less than 2.5%. The CDR3 loop spans 13 amino acids. Trimming cost V 2 bases and J 2 bases; bases outside gene matches: 1. In germline, CDR1 is SGHKS, CDR2 YYEKEE (reference sequence). The source of this sequence is a woman in her 30s in good health and CMV-seropositive. Sequenced sample: PBMCs. The chain combines TRBV5-5 with TRBJ2-7, with 7 bases aligning to TRBD2. CDR3 in amino acids: CASSLAGTYEQYF. Here the CDR3 DNA reads TGTGCCAGCAGCTTAGCGGGGACCTACGAGCAGTACTTC. The variable domain in full, completed from reference TRBV5-5 and TRBJ2-7, reads DAGVTQSPTHLIKTRGQQVTLRCSPISGHKSVSWYQQVLGQGPQFIFQYYEKEERGRGNFPDRFSARQFPNYSSELNVNALLLGDSALYLCASSLAGTYEQYFGPGTRLTVT.